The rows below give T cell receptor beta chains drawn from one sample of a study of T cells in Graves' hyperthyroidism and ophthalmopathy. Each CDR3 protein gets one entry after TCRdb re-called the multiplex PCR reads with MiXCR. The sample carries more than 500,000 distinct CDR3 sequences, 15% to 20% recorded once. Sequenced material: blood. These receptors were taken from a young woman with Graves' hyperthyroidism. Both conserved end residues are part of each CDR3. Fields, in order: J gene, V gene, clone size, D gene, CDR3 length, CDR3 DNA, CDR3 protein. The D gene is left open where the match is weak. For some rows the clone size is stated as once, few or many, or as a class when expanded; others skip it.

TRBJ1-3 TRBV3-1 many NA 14 TGTGCCAGCAGCCAAGCGGCCTCTGGAAACACCATATATTTT CASSQAASGNTIYF
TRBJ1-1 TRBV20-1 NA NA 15 TGCAGTGTTAGCCCCACGGGGCTAAGGAACACTGAAGCTTTCTTT CSVSPTGLRNTEAFF
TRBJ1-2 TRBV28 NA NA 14 TGTGCCACCAGCTTATGGGGCGACTCGATTGGCTACACCTTC CATSLWGDSIGYTF
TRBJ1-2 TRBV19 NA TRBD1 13 TGTGCCAGTAGTGCTCAGGGGGCCTATGGCTACACCTTC CASSAQGAYGYTF
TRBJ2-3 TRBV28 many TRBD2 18 TGTGCCAGCAGTTTCTCGGCGGGAGGGCCTCGAGTCACAGATACGCAGTATTTT CASSFSAGGPRVTDTQYF
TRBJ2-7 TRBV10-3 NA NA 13 TGTGCCATCAGTGAGGCCTTGGGCTACGAGCAGTACTTC CAISEALGYEQYF
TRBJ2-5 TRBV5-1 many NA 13 TGCGCCAGCAGCTACCCAAACCAAGAGACCCAGTACTTC CASSYPNQETQYF
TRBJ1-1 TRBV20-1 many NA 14 TGCAGTGCTAGGTGGGCAGGGGCGACCACTGAAGCTTTCTTT CSARWAGATTEAFF
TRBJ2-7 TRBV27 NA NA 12 TGTGCCAGTAGATCCAGGGGAGGCGAGCAGTACTTC CASRSRGGEQYF
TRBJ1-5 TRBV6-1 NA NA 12 TGTGCCAGCAGTAAGAGAGTTGAGCCCCAGCATTTT CASSKRVEPQHF
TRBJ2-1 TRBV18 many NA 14 TGTGCCAGCTCACCACCGAACCATTACAATGAGCAGTTCTTC CASSPPNHYNEQFF
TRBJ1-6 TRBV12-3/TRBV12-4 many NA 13 TGTGCCAGCACAGGGCTTATTCATTCACCCCTCCACTTT CASTGLIHSPLHF
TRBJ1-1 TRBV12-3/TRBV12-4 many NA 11 TGTGCCAGCAGCTCCGGGAGGTGGGCTTTCTTT CASSSGRWAFF
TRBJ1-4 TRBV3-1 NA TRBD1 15 TGTGCCAGCAGCGAGGGGACAGGATTTAATGAAAAACTGTTTTTT CASSEGTGFNEKLFF
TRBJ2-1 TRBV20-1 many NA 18 TGCAGTGCTACAAGGCCTATACCGGACACCGGACCGATGGATGAGCAGTTCTTC CSATRPIPDTGPMDEQFF
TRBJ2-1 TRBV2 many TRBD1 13 TGTGCCAGCAGGCCGACAGGGTACAATGAGCAGTTCTTC CASRPTGYNEQFF
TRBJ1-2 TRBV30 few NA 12 TGTGCCTGGAGTGGAGTCAGGGCCGGCTACACCTTC CAWSGVRAGYTF
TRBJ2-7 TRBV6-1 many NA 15 TGTGCCAGCAGTGAAGCCGGCAGGGATAGCTACGAGCAGTACTTC CASSEAGRDSYEQYF